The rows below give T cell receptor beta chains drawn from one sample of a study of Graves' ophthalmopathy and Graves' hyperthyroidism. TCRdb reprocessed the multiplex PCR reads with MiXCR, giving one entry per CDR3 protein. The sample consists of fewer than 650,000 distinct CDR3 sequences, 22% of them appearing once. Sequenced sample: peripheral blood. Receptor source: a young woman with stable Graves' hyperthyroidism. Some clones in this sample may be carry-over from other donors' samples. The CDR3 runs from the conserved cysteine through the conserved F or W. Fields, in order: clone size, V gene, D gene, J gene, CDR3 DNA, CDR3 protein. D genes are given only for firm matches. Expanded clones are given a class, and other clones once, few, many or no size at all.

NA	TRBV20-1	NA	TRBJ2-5	TGCAGTGCTAGGGGCGGGGGACAGGCCCAAGAGACCCAGTACTTC	CSARGGGQAQETQYF
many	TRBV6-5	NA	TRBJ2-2	TGTGCCAGCAGTTACTCGGGGGCAGTTTCGAACACCGGGGAGCTGTTTTTT	CASSYSGAVSNTGELFF
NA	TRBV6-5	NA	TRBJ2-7	TGTGCCAGCAGTTCCCTCGGGACCTACGATCAGTACTTC	CASSSLGTYDQYF
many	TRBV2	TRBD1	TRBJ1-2	TGTGCCAGCAGTCCGGACAGGGGAGACTATGGCTACACCTTC	CASSPDRGDYGYTF
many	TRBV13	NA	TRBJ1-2	TGTGCCAGCAGCAGCTGGAGCGGACAGTCCTATGGCTACACCTTC	CASSSWSGQSYGYTF
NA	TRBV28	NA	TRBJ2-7	TGTGCCAGCAGTGCCACAGCGATCTACGAGCAGTACTTC	CASSATAIYEQYF
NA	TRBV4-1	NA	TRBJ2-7	TGCGCCAGCAGCCAAGAGCACAGCGACTACTACGAGCAGTACTTC	CASSQEHSDYYEQYF
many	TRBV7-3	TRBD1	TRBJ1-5	TGTGCCAGCAGGCGGGGACAGGCCGATCGAAATAGCAATCAGCCCCAGCATTTT	CASRRGQADRNSNQPQHF
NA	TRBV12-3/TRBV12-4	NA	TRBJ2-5	TGTGCCAGCAAGGCCGGTCACCAAGAGACCCAGTACTTC	CASKAGHQETQYF
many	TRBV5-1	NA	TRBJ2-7	TGCGCCAGCAGCTTGGATACACCCATCTACGAGCAGTACTTC	CASSLDTPIYEQYF
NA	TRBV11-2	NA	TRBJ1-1	TGTGCCAGCAGCTTAAGGTACGACACTGAAGCTTTCTTT	CASSLRYDTEAFF
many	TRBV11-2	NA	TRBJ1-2	TGTGCCAGCAGCTTGAACGTACGGCACTATGGCTACACCTTC	CASSLNVRHYGYTF
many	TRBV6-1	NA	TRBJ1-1	TGTGCCAGCAGTGGAGGCGGGAAGAACACTGAAGCTTTCTTT	CASSGGGKNTEAFF
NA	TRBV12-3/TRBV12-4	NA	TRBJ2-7	TGTGCCAGCAGTTTAGAGGTGCAGTTCTACGAGCAGTACTTC	CASSLEVQFYEQYF
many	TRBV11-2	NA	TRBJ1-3	TGTGCCAGCAGCCTGACTAGGGCCAAGTCTGGAAACACCATATATTTT	CASSLTRAKSGNTIYF
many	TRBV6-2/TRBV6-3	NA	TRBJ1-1	TGTGCCAGCATCAACTTTGGGAACACTGAAGCTTTCTTT	CASINFGNTEAFF
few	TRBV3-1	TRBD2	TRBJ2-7	TGTGCCAGCAGCCAGGACGGGACTAGCGGGGGACACGAGCAGTACTTC	CASSQDGTSGGHEQYF
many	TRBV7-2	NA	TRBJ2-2	TGTGCCAGCAGCTTAACTGGGCGTCGCACCGGGGAGCTGTTTTTT	CASSLTGRRTGELFF
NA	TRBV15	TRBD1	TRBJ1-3	TGTGCCACCAGCAGAGAGACGACAGGGAACGGAAACACCATATATTTT	CATSRETTGNGNTIYF
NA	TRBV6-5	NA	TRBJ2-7	TGTGCCAGCAGTTACAATCGGGACTCCTACGAGCAGTACTTC	CASSYNRDSYEQYF
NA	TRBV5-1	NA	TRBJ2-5	TGCGCCAGCAGCTTCATCCAGGGGACTGGGGAGACCCAGTACTTC	CASSFIQGTGETQYF
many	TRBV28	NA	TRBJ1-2	TGTGCCAGCAGTATAGGGGTAGTTGGCTACACCTTC	CASSIGVVGYTF
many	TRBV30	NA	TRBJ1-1	TGTGCCTGGAGTACAGGAATGAACACTGAAGCTTTCTTT	CAWSTGMNTEAFF
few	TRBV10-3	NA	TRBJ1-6	TGTGCCATAACCTTGGGGGGCAATAATTCACCCCTCCACTTT	CAITLGGNNSPLHF
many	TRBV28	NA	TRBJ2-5	TGTGCCAGCAGTCTCGATCAGGGTAGCGGAGGGGAGACCCAGTACTTC	CASSLDQGSGGETQYF
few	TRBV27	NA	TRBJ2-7	TGTGCCAGCAAGGATGGGGGAACCTACGAGCAGTACTTC	CASKDGGTYEQYF
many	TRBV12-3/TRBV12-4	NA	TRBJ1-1	TGTGCCAGCAGTGGGGCGAATGAAGCTTTCTTT	CASSGANEAFF
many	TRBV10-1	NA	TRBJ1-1	TGCGCCAGCAGTGAGTCTTTAGCCAAGAACACTGAAGCTTTCTTT	CASSESLAKNTEAFF
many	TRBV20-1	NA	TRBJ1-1	TGCAGTGCTACAAGTACAGGCTTGAACACTGAAGCTTTCTTT	CSATSTGLNTEAFF
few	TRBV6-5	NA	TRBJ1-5	TGTGCCAGCAGTTACTCCTCGCCAGTGAATCAGCCCCAGCATTTT	CASSYSSPVNQPQHF
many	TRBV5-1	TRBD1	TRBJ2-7	TGCGCCAGCAGCGCCGGGACAGGGCTGTCCTACGAGCAGTACTTC	CASSAGTGLSYEQYF
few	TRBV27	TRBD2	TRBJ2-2	TGTGCCAGCAGTTTGCTAACTAGCGGGGGGAACACCGGGGAGCTGTTTTTT	CASSLLTSGGNTGELFF
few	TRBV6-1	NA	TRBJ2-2	TGTGCCAGCACCTCGACAGCTGGGTTCACCGGGGAGCTGTTTTTT	CASTSTAGFTGELFF